This T cell receptor (beta chain) was retrieved from a study of blood T cell repertoires in COVID-19. Study-level background: Samples came from the United States, Italy and Spain, spanning acute and convalescent COVID-19. T cells, B-cell-depleted T cells, or PBMCs supplied cDNA or gDNA.

Seattle-derived patients entered the study during active infection and were followed longitudinally. Germline values: CDR1 SGHVS, CDR2 FNYEAQ. The CDR3 extends over 15 amino acids. J gave up 1 base and V 5 bases, and 4 bases lay outside the gene matches. Authors' analysis steps: By means of reference gene primer amplification, nucleated cell counts were estimated. The data were produced by immunoSEQ multiplex PCR, yet TCRdb's version contains in-frame clones alone and is incomplete. V, J and clone size are taken as reported in that table, and D and trimming were inferred from the DNA itself. The sample contains about 440,000 clones, around 88% of which appear only once.

The TCR sequence derives from a woman aged 45-59 years with COVID-19, enrolled during active disease. Sequencing used peripheral blood. This sequence joins TRBV7-6 and TRBJ2-7, with TRBD2 identical over 11 bases. Written as DNA, the CDR3 is TGTGCCAGCAGCGATGGGACTAGCGGATCCTACGAGCAGTACTTC. Protein: CASSDGTSGSYEQYF.